These 22 T cell receptor beta chains were sequenced from one sample in a study of CD8+ T cells in alopecia areata. Extracted RNA was reverse transcribed, and the resulting cDNA served as sequencing template. The data were produced by immunoSEQ multiplex PCR, yet TCRdb's version contains in-frame clones alone and is incomplete. The sample lists 140,000 to 150,000 clones, around 51% occurring once. The sample in question was CD4+ T cells sorted from blood, obtained at week 0. All receptors come from a human donor with alopecia areata.

The chain is built from TRBV18 and TRBJ2-5; the match to TRBD2 covers 7 bases. From germline, CDR1 is KGHSH and CDR2 LQKENI. J lost 2 bases, V lost 2 bases, and 5 bases had no gene match. The length of the CDR3 is 15 residues. CDR3 in amino acids: CASSPAHGGQETQYF. The CDR3 region has the DNA TGTGCCAGCTCACCAGCCCACGGGGGGCAAGAGACCCAGTACTTC.

The chain uses TRBV9 and TRBJ1-5; D is unclear. Trimming left V 2 bases short and J 2 bases short, with 11 bases between. Germline V gene sequence: CDR1 SGDLS, CDR2 YYNGEE. This CDR3 region has 15 residues. The CDR3 loop is CASSVSSGGNQPQHF. In DNA form, the CDR3 reads TGTGCCAGCAGCGTTAGTTCGGGTGGCAATCAGCCCCAGCATTTT.

The chain has TRBV10-3 and TRBJ2-3; possibly TRBD1 or TRBD2 for D (5 bases each). This CDR3 spans 15 amino acids. The germline V gene encodes CDR1 ENHRY and CDR2 SYGVKD. Deletions cut 6 bases from V and 2 bases from J, with 15 bases between. The CDR3 here is CAIRSEGLYTDTQYF. The CDR3, as DNA: TGTGCCATCAGATCAGAGGGGCTGTACACAGATACGCAGTATTTT.

The CDR3 here is CASSPLMDRGYYGYTF. Written as DNA, the CDR3 is TGTGCCAGCAGTCCTTTGATGGACAGGGGGTACTATGGCTACACCTTC. V is TRBV28 and J is TRBJ1-2, with TRBD1 matching over 10 bases. The CDR3 is made up of 16 amino acids. From germline, CDR1 is MDHEN and CDR2 SYDVKM. Trimming cost V 5 bases and J 3 bases; bases outside gene matches: 9.

On this clone: It is unclear where the CDR3 begins or ends on the DNA, so no DNA is shown, and the CDR3 is as TCRdb lists it. This rearrangement joins TRBV29-1 to TRBJ2-7. Germline V CDR1 and CDR2: SQVTM, ANQGSEA. With termini counted, the CDR3 has 12 amino acids. Here the CDR3 reads CSVTRRAGEQYF.

This clone was counted between two and nine times. The V and J genes are TRBV7-3 and TRBJ1-4; D not certain. V was clipped by 0 bases and J by 8 bases, with 7 bases between them. Germline assignment: CDR1 SGHTA and CDR2 FQGTGA. There are 13 residues in the CDR3. DNA for the CDR3: TGTGCCAGCAGCTTAACGAGGAACGAAAAACTGTTTTTT. Translating it yields CASSLTRNEKLFF.

The rearrangement joins TRBV5-1 to TRBJ1-2, with D uncertain. Trimming stripped 3 bases from V and 2 bases from J, with 11 bases between. Germline CDR1 reads SGHRS; CDR2 reads YFSETQ. This CDR3 comprises 14 residues. The CDR3 region has the DNA TGCGCCAGCAGCTACGCGGACGGAAACTATGGCTACACCTTC. It specifies CASSYADGNYGYTF.

V usage is TRBV30 and J usage is TRBJ2-7; a weak D match, TRBD2 (5 bases). The CDR3 covers 15 residues. Germline V gene sequence: CDR1 GTSNPN, CDR2 SVGIG (reference sequence). Trimming removed 0 bases from V and 6 bases from J, with 18 bases in between. In DNA form, the CDR3 reads TGTGCCTGGAGTGTAACGACGGGGAGAGGATCCGAGCAGTACTTC. Translated: CAWSVTTGRGSEQYF.

The chain joins TRBV5-4 to TRBJ2-1, with D uncertain. With 4 bases removed from V and 7 bases from J, the gap between germline ends came to 9 bases. CDR1 is SGHNT and CDR2 is YYREEE in the germline V gene (reference sequence). This CDR3 region has 12 residues. CDR3 amino acids: CASSHLRNEQFF. The CDR3 nucleotides are TGTGCCAGCAGCCACCTTCGGAATGAGCAGTTCTTC.

Comments on this clone: The junction departs from the called germline gene at one end, perhaps through a read error. The V call is TRBV6-5, the J call TRBJ2-7; 10 positions match TRBD1. The CDR3 spans 12 residues. The V gene's germline CDR1 is MNHEY and CDR2 SVGAGI. This CDR3 is CASSYEDRGHDF. The DNA for the CDR3 is TGTGCCAGCAGTTACGAAGACAGGGGGCACGACTTC.

The chain employs TRBV18 and TRBJ2-1; 7 bases line up with TRBD2. The germline CDR1 and CDR2 sequences are KGHSH and LQKENI. This CDR3 has 13 residues. The V and J ends lost 3 bases and 8 bases, in that order; junction bases with no gene match: 4. The CDR3 sequence is CASSPDREDEQFF. CDR3 nucleotide sequence: TGTGCCAGCTCACCGGACCGGGAGGATGAGCAGTTCTTC.

J is TRBJ1-3 and V is TRBV29-1; D is uncertain. Trimming shortened V by 7 bases and J by 0 bases, and 7 bases separated the two germline ends. Germline V gene data show CDR1 as SQVTM and CDR2 as ANQGSEA. There are 12 residues in the CDR3. The CDR3 nucleotides are TGCAGCGCCACCATCTCTGGAAACACCATATATTTT. As protein: CSATISGNTIYF.

This rearrangement joins TRBV5-1 to TRBJ2-3, with TRBD2 matching 14 bases. J was trimmed by 4 bases and V by 5 bases; bases with no gene match: 9. CDR3 length: 17 residues. CDR1 and CDR2 (germline): SGHRS, YFSETQ. This CDR3 reads CASRPGTSGRGADTQYF. The CDR3 bases are TGCGCCAGCAGACCCGGGACTAGCGGGAGAGGGGCAGATACGCAGTATTTT.

The chain is built from TRBV29-1 and TRBJ2-7, with D tentatively TRBD2 (6 bases). This CDR3 is 12 amino acids long. Germline V gene sequence: CDR1 SQVTM, CDR2 ANQGSEA. V was trimmed by 0 bases and J by 7 bases, leaving 10 bases between them. The CDR3 loop is CSVEEGGGEQYF. CDR3 bases: TGCAGCGTTGAAGAGGGAGGCGGGGAGCAGTACTTC.

This clone was recorded once. In DNA form, the CDR3 reads TGCGCCAGCAGTCCTACAGGGGCCGAGCAGTACTTC. It is translated as CASSPTGAEQYF. This chain joins TRBV5-1 and TRBJ2-7; 7 bases line up with TRBD1. V shed 5 bases and J 6 bases; nucleotides not matched to a gene: 5. Germline assignment: CDR1 SGHRS and CDR2 YFSETQ. The CDR3 extends over 12 amino acids.

The V gene is TRBV28, the J gene TRBJ2-5, with D hard to call. In germline, CDR1 is MDHEN, CDR2 SYDVKM. V was pared by 4 bases and J by 3 bases, with 3 bases between. This CDR3 contains 11 residues. The CDR3 reads CASSSEETQYF. CDR3 in DNA: TGTGCCAGCAGTTCTGAAGAGACCCAGTACTTC.

The chain joins TRBV15 to TRBJ2-7; 8 nucleotides align to TRBD1. The length of the CDR3 is 13 residues. V lost 8 bases to trimming and J lost 6 bases; unmatched junction nucleotides: 9. Germline V gives CDR1 LNHNV, CDR2 YYDKDF (reference sequence). The CDR3 reads CATSGQGISEQYF. The CDR3 DNA reads TGTGCCACCTCTGGACAGGGAATTAGCGAGCAGTACTTC.

The V gene is TRBV29-1, the J gene TRBJ1-2, with D unresolved. V lost 4 bases to trimming and J lost 2 bases, with 14 bases between them. This CDR3 is 14 amino acids long. CDR1 and CDR2 from the germline V gene are SQVTM and ANQGSEA. The CDR3 nucleotides are TGCAGCGTTGGTGACTTGATGAGGAACTATGGCTACACCTTC. This sequence encodes CSVGDLMRNYGYTF.

The rearrangement uses TRBV5-1 and TRBJ2-3; possible D gene TRBD1, 6 bases. The CDR3 runs to 16 residues. From germline, CDR1 is SGHRS and CDR2 YFSETQ. Trimming left V 4 bases short and J 1 base short, with 16 bases between. The CDR3 loop reads CASSTGQFQGTDTQYF. CDR3 DNA sequence: TGCGCCAGCAGCACAGGACAGTTTCAGGGCACAGATACGCAGTATTTT.

This clone was picked up a small number of times. The gene calls are TRBV2 and TRBJ2-7, with TRBD1 identical over 12 bases. CDR1 is SNHLY, CDR2 FYNNEI, per germline. The CDR3 totals 17 residues. V was clipped by 5 bases and J by 3 bases; unmatched bases: 11. CDR3 loop: CASSSPPGQGASYEQYF. The CDR3 coding sequence is TGTGCCAGCAGTTCCCCGCCGGGACAGGGGGCCAGCTACGAGCAGTACTTC.

Here the CDR3 reads CASRTQGYGYTF. The CDR3 coding sequence is TGTGCCAGCAGGACACAGGGCTATGGCTACACCTTC. The genes are TRBV25-1 and TRBJ1-2; tentative D call: TRBD1 (6 bases). V was clipped by 6 bases and J by 4 bases, with 9 bases between them. CDR1 MGHDK and CDR2 SYGVNS come from the germline V gene. The CDR3 covers 12 residues.

V gene TRBV30 combines with J gene TRBJ1-4, with a tentative D call TRBD1 (5 bases). The CDR3 length is 13 residues. V was clipped by 5 bases and J by 8 bases, with 15 bases between them. Germline CDR1 GTSNPN, CDR2 SVGIG (reference sequence). This CDR3 is CAWSPGLYEKLFF. In DNA, the CDR3 is TGTGCCTGGTCACCGGGGCTATACGAAAAACTGTTTTTT.